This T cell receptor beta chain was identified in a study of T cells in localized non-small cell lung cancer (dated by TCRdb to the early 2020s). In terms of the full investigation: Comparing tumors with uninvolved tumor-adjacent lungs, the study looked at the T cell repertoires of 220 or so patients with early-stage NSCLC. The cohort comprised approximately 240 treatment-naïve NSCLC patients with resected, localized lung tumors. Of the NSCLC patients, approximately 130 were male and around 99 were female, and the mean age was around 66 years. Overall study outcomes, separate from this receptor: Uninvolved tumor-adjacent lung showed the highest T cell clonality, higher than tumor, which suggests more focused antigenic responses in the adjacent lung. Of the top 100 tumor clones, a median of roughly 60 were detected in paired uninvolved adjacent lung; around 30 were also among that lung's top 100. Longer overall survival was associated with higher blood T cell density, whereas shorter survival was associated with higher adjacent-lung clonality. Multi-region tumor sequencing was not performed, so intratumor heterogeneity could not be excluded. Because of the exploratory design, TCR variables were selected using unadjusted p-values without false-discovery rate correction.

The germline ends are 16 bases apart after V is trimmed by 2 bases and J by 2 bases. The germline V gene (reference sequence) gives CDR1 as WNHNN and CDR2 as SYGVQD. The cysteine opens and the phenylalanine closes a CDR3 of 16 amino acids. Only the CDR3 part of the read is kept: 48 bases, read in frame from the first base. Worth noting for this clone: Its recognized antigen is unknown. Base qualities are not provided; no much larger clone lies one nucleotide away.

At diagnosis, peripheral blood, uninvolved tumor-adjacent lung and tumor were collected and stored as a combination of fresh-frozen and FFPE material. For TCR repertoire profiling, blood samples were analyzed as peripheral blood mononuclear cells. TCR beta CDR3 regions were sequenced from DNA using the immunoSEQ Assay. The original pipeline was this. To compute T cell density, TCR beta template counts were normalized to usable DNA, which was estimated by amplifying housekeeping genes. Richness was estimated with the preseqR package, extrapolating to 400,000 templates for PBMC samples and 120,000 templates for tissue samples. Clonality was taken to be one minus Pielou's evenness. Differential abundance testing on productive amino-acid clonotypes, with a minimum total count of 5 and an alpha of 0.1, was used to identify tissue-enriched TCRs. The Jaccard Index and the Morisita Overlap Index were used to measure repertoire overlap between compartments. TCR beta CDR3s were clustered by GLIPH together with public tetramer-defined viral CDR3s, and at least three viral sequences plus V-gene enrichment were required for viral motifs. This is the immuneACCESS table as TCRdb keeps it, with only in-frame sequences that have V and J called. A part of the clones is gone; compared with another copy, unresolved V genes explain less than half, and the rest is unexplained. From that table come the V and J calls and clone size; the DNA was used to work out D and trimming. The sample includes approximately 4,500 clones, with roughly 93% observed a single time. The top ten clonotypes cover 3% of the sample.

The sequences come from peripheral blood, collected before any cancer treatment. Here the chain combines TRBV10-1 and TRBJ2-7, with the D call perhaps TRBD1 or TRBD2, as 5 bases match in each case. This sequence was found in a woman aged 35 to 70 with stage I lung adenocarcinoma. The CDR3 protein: CASSEGAGGRAYEQYF. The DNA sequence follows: TGCGCCAGCAGTGAGGGGGCGGGCGGCCGCGCCTACGAGCAGTACTTC.